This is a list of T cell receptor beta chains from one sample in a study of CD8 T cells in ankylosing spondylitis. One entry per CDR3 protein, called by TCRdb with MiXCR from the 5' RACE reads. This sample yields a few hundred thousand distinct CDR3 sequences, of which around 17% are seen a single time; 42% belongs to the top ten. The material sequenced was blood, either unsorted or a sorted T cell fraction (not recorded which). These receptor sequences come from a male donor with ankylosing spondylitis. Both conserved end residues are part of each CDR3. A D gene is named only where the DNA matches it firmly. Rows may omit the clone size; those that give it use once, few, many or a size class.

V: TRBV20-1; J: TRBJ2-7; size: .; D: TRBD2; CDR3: CSASGLVLYEQYF; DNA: TGCAGTGCTTCGGGACTAGTTCTCTACGAGCAGTACTTC
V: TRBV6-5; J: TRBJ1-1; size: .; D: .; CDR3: CASSYGSRGNTEAFF; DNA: TGTGCCAGCAGTTACGGGTCCCGGGGGAACACTGAAGCTTTCTTT
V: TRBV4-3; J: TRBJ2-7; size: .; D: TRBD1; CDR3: CASSQDLGTGKGEQYF; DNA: TGCGCCAGCAGCCAAGACCTCGGGACAGGGAAGGGCGAGCAGTACTTC
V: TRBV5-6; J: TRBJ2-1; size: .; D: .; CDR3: CASSLLAQDNEQFF; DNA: TGTGCCAGCAGCTTGTTGGCACAAGACAATGAGCAGTTCTTC
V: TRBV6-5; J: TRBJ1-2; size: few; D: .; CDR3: CASSYRPPNYGYTF; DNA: TGTGCCAGCAGTTACAGACCTCCTAACTATGGCTACACCTTC
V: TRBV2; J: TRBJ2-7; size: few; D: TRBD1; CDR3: CASRETGEYEQYF; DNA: TGTGCCAGCAGAGAGACAGGGGAATACGAGCAGTACTTC
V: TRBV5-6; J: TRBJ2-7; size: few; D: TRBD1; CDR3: CASSTDRAYEQYF; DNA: TGTGCCAGCAGCACGGACAGGGCCTACGAGCAGTACTTC
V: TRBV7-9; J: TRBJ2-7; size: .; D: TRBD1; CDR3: CASGGEGAPTLEQYF; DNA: TGTGCCAGCGGGGGTGAGGGGGCCCCAACGTTGGAGCAGTACTTC
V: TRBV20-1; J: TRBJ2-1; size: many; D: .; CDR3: CSARPTNVLEQFF; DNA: TGCAGTGCTAGGCCAACGAACGTACTTGAGCAGTTCTTC
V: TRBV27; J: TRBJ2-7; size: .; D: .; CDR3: CASSDRGPYEQYF; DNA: TGTGCCAGCAGCGATCGGGGCCCCTACGAGCAGTACTTC
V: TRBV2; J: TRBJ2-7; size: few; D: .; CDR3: CASRVSYEQYF; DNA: TGTGCCAGCAGAGTTTCCTACGAGCAGTACTTC
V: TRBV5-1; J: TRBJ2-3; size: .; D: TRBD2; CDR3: CASSDRTSGRTDTQYF; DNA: TGCGCCAGCAGCGACAGGACTAGCGGGAGAACAGATACGCAGTATTTT
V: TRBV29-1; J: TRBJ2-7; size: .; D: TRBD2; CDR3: CSVVLAGVFSYEQYF; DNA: TGCAGCGTTGTTTTAGCGGGAGTATTTTCCTACGAGCAGTACTTC
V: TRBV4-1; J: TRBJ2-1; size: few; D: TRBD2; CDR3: CASSPEGTSGVGSDNEQFF; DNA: TGCGCCAGCAGCCCAGAAGGGACTAGCGGGGTGGGGTCGGACAATGAGCAGTTCTTC
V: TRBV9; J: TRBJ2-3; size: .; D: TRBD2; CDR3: CASSVEAGGPTDTQYF; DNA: TGTGCCAGCAGCGTAGAAGCGGGAGGGCCTACAGATACGCAGTATTTT
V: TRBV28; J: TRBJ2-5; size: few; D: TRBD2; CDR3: CASSLLAGVQETQYF; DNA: TGTGCCAGCAGTTTGCTAGCGGGAGTGCAAGAGACCCAGTACTTC
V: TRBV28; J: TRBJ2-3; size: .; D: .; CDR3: CARRGSSSTDTQYF; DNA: TGTGCCCGCCGTGGGAGCTCTAGCACAGATACGCAGTATTTT
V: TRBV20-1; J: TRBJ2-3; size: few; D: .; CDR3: CSARNPLPPEGHTDTQYF; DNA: TGCAGTGCTAGGAACCCACTCCCGCCGGAGGGCCACACAGATACGCAGTATTTT
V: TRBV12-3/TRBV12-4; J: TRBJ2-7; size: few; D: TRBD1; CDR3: CASSTGQGVSEQYF; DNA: TGTGCCAGCAGTACGGGACAGGGGGTCTCCGAGCAGTACTTC
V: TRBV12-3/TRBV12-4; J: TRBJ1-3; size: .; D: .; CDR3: CASSSLGGSTGNTIYF; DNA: TGTGCCAGCAGCTCACTCGGGGGTTCGACCGGAAACACCATATATTTT
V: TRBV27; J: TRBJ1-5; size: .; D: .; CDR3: CASSLSTGSNQPQHF; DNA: TGTGCCAGCAGTTTATCTACGGGCTCCAATCAGCCCCAGCATTTT
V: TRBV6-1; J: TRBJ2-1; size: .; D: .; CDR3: CASSIYAGEYNEQFF; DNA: TGTGCCAGCAGCATCTACGCAGGGGAGTACAATGAGCAGTTCTTC
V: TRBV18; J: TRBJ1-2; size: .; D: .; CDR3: CASSPVGSVDNYGYTF; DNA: TGTGCCAGCTCCCCCGTCGGGTCGGTTGATAACTATGGCTACACCTTC
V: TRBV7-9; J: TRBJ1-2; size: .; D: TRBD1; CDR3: CASSSSTGPNF; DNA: TGTGCCAGCAGCTCCTCGACAGGGCCCAACTTC
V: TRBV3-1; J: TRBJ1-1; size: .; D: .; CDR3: CASSQDTGGRTEAFF; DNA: TGTGCCAGCAGCCAAGATACCGGGGGGAGGACTGAAGCTTTCTTT
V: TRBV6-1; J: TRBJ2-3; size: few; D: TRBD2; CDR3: CASSKTGLEDTQYF; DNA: TGTGCCAGCAGTAAAACGGGACTAGAAGATACGCAGTATTTT
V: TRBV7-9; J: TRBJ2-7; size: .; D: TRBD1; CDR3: CASSLGDRVTYEQYF; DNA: TGTGCCAGCAGCTTAGGGGACAGAGTAACTTACGAGCAGTACTTC
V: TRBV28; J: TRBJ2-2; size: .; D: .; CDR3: CASSLEQGRTGELFF; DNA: TGTGCCAGCAGTTTGGAACAGGGTCGGACCGGGGAGCTGTTTTTT
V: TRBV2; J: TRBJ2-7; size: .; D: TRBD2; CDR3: CASSPVQTSGTYEQYF; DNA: TGTGCCAGCAGTCCTGTACAGACTAGCGGAACCTACGAGCAGTACTTC
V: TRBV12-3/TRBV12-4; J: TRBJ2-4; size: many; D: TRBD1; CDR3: CASSLGTGGNIQYF; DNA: TGTGCCAGCAGTTTGGGGACAGGGGGAAACATTCAGTACTTC
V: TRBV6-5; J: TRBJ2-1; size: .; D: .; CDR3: CASSYNDGEQFF; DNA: TGTGCCAGCAGTTACAATGATGGTGAGCAGTTCTTC
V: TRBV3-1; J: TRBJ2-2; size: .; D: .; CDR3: CASSQVEENTGELFF; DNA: TGTGCCAGCAGCCAAGTGGAGGAAAACACCGGGGAGCTGTTTTTT
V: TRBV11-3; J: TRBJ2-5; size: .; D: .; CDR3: CASSQWGQETQYF; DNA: TGTGCCAGCAGCCAATGGGGGCAAGAGACCCAGTACTTC